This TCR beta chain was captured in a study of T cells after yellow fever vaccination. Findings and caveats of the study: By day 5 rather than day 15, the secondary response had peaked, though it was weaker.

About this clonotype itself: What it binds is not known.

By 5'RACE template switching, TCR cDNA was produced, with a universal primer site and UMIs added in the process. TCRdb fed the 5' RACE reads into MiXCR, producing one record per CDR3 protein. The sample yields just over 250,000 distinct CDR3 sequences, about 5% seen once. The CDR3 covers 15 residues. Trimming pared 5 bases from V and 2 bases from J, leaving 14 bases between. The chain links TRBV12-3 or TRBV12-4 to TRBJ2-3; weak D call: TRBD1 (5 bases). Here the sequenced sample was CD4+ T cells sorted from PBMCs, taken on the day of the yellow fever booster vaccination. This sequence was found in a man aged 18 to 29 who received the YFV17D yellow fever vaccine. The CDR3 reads CASSSPGSITDTQYF. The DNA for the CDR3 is TGTGCCAGCAGTAGCCCAGGGTCAATCACAGATACGCAGTATTTT.